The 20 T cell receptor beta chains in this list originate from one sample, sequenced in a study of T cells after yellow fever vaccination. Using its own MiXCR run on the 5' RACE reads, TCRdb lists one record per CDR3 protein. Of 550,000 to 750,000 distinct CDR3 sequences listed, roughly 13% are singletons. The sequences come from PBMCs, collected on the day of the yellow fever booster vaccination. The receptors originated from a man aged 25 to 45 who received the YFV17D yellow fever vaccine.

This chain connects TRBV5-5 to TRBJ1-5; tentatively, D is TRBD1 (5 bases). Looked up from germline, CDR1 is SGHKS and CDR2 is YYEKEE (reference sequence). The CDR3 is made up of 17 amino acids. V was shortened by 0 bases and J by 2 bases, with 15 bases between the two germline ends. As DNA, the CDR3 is TGTGCCAGCAGCTTGGCCCCAGGGAGGTTTGGCAATCAGCCCCAGCATTTT. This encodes CASSLAPGRFGNQPQHF.

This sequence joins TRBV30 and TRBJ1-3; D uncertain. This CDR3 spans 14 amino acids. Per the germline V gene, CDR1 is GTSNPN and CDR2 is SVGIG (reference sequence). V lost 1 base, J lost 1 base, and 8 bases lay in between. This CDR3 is CAWSGWGSGNTIYF. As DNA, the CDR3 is TGTGCCTGGAGTGGATGGGGTTCTGGAAACACCATATATTTT.

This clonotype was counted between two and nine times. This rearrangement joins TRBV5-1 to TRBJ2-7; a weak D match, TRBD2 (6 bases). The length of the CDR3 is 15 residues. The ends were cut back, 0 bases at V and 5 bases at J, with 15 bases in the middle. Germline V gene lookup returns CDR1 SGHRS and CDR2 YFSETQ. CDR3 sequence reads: CASSLVQMGEDEQYF. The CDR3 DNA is TGCGCCAGCAGCTTGGTTCAAATGGGGGAGGACGAGCAGTACTTC.

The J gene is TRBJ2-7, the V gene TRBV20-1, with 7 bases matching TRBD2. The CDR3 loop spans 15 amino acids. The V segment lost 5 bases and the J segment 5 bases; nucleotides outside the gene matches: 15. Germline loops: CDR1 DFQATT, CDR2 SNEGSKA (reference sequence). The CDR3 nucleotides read TGCAGTGCTCCAAAGGGGCGGGACTACGGTCACGAGCAGTACTTC. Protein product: CSAPKGRDYGHEQYF.

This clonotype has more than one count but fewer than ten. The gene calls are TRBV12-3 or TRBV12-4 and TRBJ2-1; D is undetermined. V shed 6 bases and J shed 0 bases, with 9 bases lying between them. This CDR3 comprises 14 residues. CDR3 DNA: TGTGCCAGCAGCGTAAGGGCCTCCTACAATGAGCAGTTCTTC. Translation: CASSVRASYNEQFF.

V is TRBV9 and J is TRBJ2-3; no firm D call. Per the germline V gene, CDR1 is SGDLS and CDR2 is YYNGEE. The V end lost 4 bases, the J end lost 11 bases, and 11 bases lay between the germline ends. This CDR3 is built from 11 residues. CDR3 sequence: CASSTTSEQYF. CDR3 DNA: TGTGCCAGCAGCACCACCTCGGAGCAGTATTTT.

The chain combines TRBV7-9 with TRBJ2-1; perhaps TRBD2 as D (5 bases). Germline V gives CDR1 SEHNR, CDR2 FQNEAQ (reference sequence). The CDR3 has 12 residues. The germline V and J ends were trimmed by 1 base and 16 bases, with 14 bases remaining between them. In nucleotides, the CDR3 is TGTGCCAGCAGCTTAGATTTGCGGGCGGATTTCTTC. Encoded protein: CASSLDLRADFF.

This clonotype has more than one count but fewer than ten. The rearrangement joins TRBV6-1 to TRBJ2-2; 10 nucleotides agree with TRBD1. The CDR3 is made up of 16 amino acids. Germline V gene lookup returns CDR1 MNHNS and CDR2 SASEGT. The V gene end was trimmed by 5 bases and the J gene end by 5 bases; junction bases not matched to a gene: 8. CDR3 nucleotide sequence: TGTGCCAGCAGTAGGATCGGACAGGGGGGAACCGGGGAGCTGTTTTTT. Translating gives CASSRIGQGGTGELFF.

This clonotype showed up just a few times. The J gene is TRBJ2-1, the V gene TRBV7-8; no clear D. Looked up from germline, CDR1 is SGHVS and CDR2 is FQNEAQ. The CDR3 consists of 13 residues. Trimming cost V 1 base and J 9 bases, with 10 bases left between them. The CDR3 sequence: CASSLEVRGEQFF. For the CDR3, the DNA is TGTGCCAGCAGCTTAGAAGTTCGCGGTGAGCAGTTCTTC.

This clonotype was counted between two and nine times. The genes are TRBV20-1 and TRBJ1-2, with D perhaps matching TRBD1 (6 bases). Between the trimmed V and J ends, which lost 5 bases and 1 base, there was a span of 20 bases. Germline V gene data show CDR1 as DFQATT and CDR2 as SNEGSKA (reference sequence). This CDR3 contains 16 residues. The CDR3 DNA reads TGCAGTGCTCCCCGCACACAGGGTCCCCTTAACTATGGCTACACCTTC. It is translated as CSAPRTQGPLNYGYTF.

The CDR3 DNA is TGCGCCAGCAGCCTTTCTAGCGGGAATCAGCAGTACTTC. Amino acids: CASSLSSGNQQYF. The V gene is TRBV5-1, the J gene TRBJ2-7; TRBD2 agrees at 9 bases. CDR1 is SGHRS, CDR2 YFSETQ, per germline. V lost 4 bases and J lost 8; bases outside the gene matches: 7. This CDR3 comprises 13 residues.

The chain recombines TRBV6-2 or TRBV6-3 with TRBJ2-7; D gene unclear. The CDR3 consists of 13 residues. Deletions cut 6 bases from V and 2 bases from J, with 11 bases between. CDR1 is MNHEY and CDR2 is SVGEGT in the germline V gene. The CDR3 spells CASRFGPAYEQYF. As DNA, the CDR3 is TGTGCCAGCAGGTTCGGGCCGGCCTACGAGCAGTACTTC.

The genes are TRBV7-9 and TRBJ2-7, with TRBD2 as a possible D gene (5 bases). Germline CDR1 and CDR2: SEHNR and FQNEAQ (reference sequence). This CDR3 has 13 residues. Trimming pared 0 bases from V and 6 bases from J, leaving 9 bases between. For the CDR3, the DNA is TGTGCCAGCAGCTTAGCGGGAGCGCCCGAGCAGTACTTC. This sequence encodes CASSLAGAPEQYF.

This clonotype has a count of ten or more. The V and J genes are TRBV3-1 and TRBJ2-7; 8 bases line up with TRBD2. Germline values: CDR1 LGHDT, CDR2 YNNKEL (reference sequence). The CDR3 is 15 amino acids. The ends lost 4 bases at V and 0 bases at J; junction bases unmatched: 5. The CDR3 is CASSPGSGSSYEQYF. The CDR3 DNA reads TGTGCCAGCAGCCCTGGGAGCGGGAGCTCCTACGAGCAGTACTTC.

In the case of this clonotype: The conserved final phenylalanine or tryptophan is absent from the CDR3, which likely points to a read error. CDR3 amino acids: CASSLTDAEQYL. Written as DNA, the CDR3 is TGTGCCAGCAGCTTAACTGACGCCGAGCAGTACCTC. The rearrangement joins TRBV7-6 to TRBJ2-7; D remains unclear. The germline V and J ends were trimmed by 2 bases and 6 bases, with 8 bases remaining between them. Germline V gene data show CDR1 as SGHVS and CDR2 as FNYEAQ. This CDR3 comprises 12 residues.

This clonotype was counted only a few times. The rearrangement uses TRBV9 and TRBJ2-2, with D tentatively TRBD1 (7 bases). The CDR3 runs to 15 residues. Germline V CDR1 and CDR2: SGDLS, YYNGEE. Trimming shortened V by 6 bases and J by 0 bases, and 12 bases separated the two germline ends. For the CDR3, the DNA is TGTGCCAGCAACACAGGGGACTCGAACACCGGGGAGCTGTTTTTT. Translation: CASNTGDSNTGELFF.

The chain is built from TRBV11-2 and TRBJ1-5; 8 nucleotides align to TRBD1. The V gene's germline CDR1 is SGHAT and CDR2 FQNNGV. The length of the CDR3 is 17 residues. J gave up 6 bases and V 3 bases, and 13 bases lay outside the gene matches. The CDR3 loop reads CASSFDNRTGSGQPQHF. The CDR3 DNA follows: TGTGCCAGCAGCTTCGATAATAGGACAGGGAGCGGTCAGCCCCAGCATTTT.

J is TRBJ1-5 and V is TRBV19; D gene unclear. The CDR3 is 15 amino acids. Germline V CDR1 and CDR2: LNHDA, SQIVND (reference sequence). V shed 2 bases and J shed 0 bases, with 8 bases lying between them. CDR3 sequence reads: CASSIKGYSNQPQHF. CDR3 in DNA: TGTGCCAGTAGTATAAAGGGTTATAGCAATCAGCCCCAGCATTTT.

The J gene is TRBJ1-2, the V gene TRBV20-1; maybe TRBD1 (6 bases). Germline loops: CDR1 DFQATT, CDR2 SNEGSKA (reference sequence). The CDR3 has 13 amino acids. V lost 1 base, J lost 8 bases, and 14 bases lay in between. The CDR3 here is CSARVVAGVGYTF. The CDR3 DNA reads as TGCAGTGCTAGAGTCGTGGCAGGGGTAGGCTACACCTTC.

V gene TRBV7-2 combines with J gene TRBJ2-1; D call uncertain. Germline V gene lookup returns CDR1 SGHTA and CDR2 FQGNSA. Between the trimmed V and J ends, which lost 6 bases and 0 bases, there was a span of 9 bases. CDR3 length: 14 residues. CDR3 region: CASRTPSSYNEQFF. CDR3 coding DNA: TGTGCCAGCAGGACCCCGAGCTCCTACAATGAGCAGTTCTTC.